This T cell receptor (beta chain) came from a study of OX40 agonist ivuxolimab in advanced cancers. Study background: Ivuxolimab, an agonist antibody against OX40 (CD134), was given to patients.

This table comes from immunoSEQ multiplex PCR, and its TCRdb copy is limited to in-frame clones, with some not included. The sample shows about 40,000 clones, less than 85% of them seen only once. V was cut by 1 base and J by 2 bases, with 9 bases left in between. Germline loops: CDR1 SGHDT, CDR2 YYEEEE. The CDR3 has 14 residues. Patients had blood sampled at baseline and again on cycle 4 day 1 and cycle 7 day 1. This clonotype was sampled from an adult with an advanced solid tumor such as melanoma, head and neck, liver or kidney cancer. V is TRBV5-6 and J is TRBJ1-2; TRBD1 is a possible D gene (6 bases). The source material was CD4+ or CD8+ T cells sorted from blood, sampled in a trial of the OX40 agonist ivuxolimab. The CDR3 DNA reads TGTGCCAGCAGCTTGCGGGGACACAACTATGGCTACACCTTC. This gives the protein CASSLRGHNYGYTF.